The 10 T cell receptor beta chains given below trace back to one sample, sequenced in a study of spatial heterogeneity in lung cancer. TCRdb analysed the 5' RACE reads with MiXCR anew, one entry per CDR3 protein. The sample lists about 27,000 distinct CDR3 sequences, 5.4% seen once, with 20% to 25% in the top ten. Time point noted: blood at routine non-recurrence follow-up after resection. Here the sequenced sample was PBMCs, taken at follow-up. The origin of the receptors is a female donor with early-stage non-small cell lung cancer.

This clonotype was picked up many times. The chain links TRBV6-1 to TRBJ2-4, with 10 bases fitting TRBD2. CDR3 length: 15 amino acids. Germline-derived CDR1 and CDR2 are MNHNS and SASEGT. After removal of 8 bases from V and 9 bases from J, the junction contained 13 bases not matched to a gene. CDR3 sequence reads: CASPREREGRGIQYF. In nucleotides, the CDR3 is TGTGCCAGCCCGCGCGAGCGGGAGGGGCGGGGCATTCAGTACTTC.

V and J are TRBV21-1 and TRBJ2-3; the table's D call TRBD1 went unverified against the DNA. TRBV21-1 is tagged as a pseudogene. There are 16 residues in the CDR3. The CDR3 DNA sequence: TGTGCCAGCAGCATGGGGACAGGTGGAAGCACAGATACGCAGTATTTT. This codes for CASSMGTGGSTDTQYF.

This clonotype was recorded at least ten times. V and J are TRBV5-1 and TRBJ1-5, with a weak D call TRBD1 (6 bases). V gave up 7 bases and J gave up 4 bases, with 18 bases separating them. This CDR3 has 15 amino acids. Germline CDR1 and CDR2: SGHRS and YFSETQ. As DNA, the CDR3 is TGCGCCAGCCTTATCCGACAGGACATTAATCAGCCCCAGCATTTT. Encoded protein: CASLIRQDINQPQHF.

This clonotype was seen ten or more times. The J gene is TRBJ1-4, the V gene TRBV28; D is ambiguous. The length of the CDR3 is 13 residues. The germline gives CDR1 MDHEN, CDR2 SYDVKM. V lost 8 bases, J lost 1 base, and 8 bases lay in between. The CDR3: CASVGGTNEKLFF. CDR3 DNA: TGTGCCAGCGTCGGAGGAACTAATGAAAAACTGTTTTTT.

This clonotype has a count of ten or more. This rearrangement joins TRBV4-1 to TRBJ2-3, with D possibly called TRBD1 or TRBD2 (6 bases each). The ends were cut back, 2 bases at V and 3 bases at J, with 18 bases in the middle. Germline-derived CDR1 and CDR2 are MGHRA and YSYEKL. The CDR3 length is 17 residues. The CDR3 DNA reads as TGCGCCAGCAGCCAAAGGGGGTTTTTCGCGGGGACAGATACGCAGTATTTT. This encodes CASSQRGFFAGTDTQYF.

There are many counts of this clonotype. The gene calls are TRBV7-2 and TRBJ2-1; possible D gene TRBD1, 5 bases. Germline V lookup: CDR1 SGHTA, CDR2 FQGNSA. The germline V and J ends were trimmed by 0 bases and 7 bases, with 16 bases remaining between them. The CDR3 is 16 amino acids. CDR3 sequence reads: CASSLAGRATGNEQFF. CDR3 coding DNA: TGTGCCAGCAGCTTAGCAGGCAGGGCCACTGGGAATGAGCAGTTCTTC.

The rearrangement uses TRBV6-2 or TRBV6-3 and TRBJ2-7; 9 bases map to TRBD2. The V gene end was trimmed by 7 bases and the J gene end by 4 bases; junction bases not matched to a gene: 11. CDR1 is MNHEY, CDR2 SVGEGT, per germline. CDR3 length equals 15 residues. The CDR3 nucleotides read TGTGCCAGCAAGAGGGGACTAGCTGTTTTATACGAGCAGTACTTC. It yields the protein CASKRGLAVLYEQYF.

This clonotype was observed at least ten times. The chain recombines TRBV3-1 with TRBJ1-1, with D possibly being TRBD1 (6 bases). Germline CDR1 and CDR2: LGHDT and YNNKEL (reference sequence). Deletions cut 3 bases from V and 8 bases from J, with 13 bases between. The CDR3 contains 13 residues. CDR3 amino acids: CASSQGGRPEAFF. The CDR3 DNA follows: TGTGCCAGCAGCCAGGGGGGCAGGCCCGAAGCTTTCTTT.

This clonotype appeared many times. The chain combines TRBV20-1 with TRBJ2-1, with 13 positions matching TRBD2. Germline trimming cut 5 bases from V and 6 bases from J; bases unmatched to any gene: 4. From germline, CDR1 is DFQATT and CDR2 SNEGSKA (reference sequence). The CDR3 totals 14 residues. CDR3 in amino acids: CSAGTSGGANEQFF. In nucleotides, the CDR3 is TGCAGTGCTGGAACTAGCGGGGGGGCCAATGAGCAGTTCTTC.

This clonotype was seen many times. The CDR3 reads CASSRDRAAVGEKLFF. The CDR3 DNA follows: TGTGCCAGCAGTAGGGACAGGGCGGCGGTAGGTGAAAAACTGTTTTTT. The V gene is TRBV6-6, the J gene TRBJ1-4, with 9 bases lining up with TRBD1. This CDR3 spans 16 amino acids. In germline, CDR1 is MNHNY, CDR2 SVGAGI (reference sequence). Trimming cost V 5 bases and J 7 bases; bases outside gene matches: 11.